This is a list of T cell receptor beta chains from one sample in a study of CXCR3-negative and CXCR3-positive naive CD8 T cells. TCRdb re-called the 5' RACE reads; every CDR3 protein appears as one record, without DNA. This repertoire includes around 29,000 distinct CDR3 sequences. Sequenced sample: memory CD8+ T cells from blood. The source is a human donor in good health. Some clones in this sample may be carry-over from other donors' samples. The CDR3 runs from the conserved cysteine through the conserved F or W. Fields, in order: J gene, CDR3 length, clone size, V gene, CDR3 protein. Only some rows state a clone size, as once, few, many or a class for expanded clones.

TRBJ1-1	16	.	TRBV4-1	CASSAHQVGSVTEAFF
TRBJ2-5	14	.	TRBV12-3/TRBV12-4	CASSFPLRKETQYF
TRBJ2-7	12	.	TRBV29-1	CSAHTGGDEQYF
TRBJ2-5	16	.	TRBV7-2	CASSFPRGGSEETQYF
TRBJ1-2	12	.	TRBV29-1	CSVPGWGDGYTF
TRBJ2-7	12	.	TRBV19	CATGPPGYEQYF
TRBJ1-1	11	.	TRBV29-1	CSVVENTEAFF
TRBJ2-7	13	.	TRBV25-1	CASSGGDRYEQYF
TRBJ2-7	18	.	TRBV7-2	CASSLAADNTPSVFEQYF
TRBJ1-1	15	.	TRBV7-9	CASSTAGPGGTEAFF
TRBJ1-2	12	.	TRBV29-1	CSDWTGNYGYTF
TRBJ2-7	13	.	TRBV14	CASSPRGNYEQYF
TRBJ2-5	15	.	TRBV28	CASREITRNQETQYF
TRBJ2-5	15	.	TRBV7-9	CASSARLAPQETQYF
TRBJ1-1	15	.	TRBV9	CASSVGQGANTEAFF
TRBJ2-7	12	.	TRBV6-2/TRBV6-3	CASSQDSTEQYF
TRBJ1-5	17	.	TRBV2	CASSEKSVAWGNQPQHF
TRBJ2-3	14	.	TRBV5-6	CASSLVGSVDTQYF
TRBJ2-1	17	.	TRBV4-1	CASSLSLGQGGVVEQFF
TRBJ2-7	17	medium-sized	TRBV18	CASRSAASGPLPYEQYF
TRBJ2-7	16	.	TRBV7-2	CASSSPLTGTEGEQYF
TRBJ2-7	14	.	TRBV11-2	CASSLEGQDREQYF
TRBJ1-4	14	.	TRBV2	CASSESSLNEKLFF
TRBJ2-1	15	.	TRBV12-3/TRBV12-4	CASSLRQGAYNEQFF
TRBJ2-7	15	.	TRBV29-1	CSVETILGTGTEQYF
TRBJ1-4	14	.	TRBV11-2	CASSPGQSNEKLFF
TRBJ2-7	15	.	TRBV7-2	CASSFAVGGSYEQYF
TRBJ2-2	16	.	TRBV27	CASTLKRGGNTGELFF
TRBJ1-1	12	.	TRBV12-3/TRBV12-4	CASRDNTAGAFF
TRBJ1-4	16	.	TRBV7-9	CASGDRGKGTNEKLFF
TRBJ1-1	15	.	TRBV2	CASRMTGGPNTEAFF
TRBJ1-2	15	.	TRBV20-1	CSARDPSQSGYGYTF
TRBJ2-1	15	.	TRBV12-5	CASGLPRELGDEQFF
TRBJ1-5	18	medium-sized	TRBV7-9	CASSLADRGKDGNQPQHF
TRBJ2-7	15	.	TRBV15	CATSRDQGGVDEQYF
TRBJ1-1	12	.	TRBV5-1	CASSLRGPEAFF
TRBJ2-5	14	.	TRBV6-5	CASSYRQLQETQYF
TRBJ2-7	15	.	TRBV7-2	CASSLTTGSSYEQYF
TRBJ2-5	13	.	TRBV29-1	CSGRPGPSLTQYF